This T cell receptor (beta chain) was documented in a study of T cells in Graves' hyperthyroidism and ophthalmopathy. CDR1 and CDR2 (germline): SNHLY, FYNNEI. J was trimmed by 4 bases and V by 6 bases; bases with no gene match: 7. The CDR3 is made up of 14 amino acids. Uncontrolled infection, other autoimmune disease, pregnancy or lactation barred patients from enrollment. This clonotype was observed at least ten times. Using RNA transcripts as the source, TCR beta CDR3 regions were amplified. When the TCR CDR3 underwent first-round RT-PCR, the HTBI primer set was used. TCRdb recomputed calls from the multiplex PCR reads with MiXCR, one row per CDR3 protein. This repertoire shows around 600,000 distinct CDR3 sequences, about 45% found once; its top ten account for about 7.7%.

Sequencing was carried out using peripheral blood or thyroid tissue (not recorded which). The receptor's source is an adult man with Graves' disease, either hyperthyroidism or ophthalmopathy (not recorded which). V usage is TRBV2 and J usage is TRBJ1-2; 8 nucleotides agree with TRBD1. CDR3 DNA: TGTGCCAGCAGAAGGACAGGGTGGAGCTATGGCTACACCTTC. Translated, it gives CASRRTGWSYGYTF.